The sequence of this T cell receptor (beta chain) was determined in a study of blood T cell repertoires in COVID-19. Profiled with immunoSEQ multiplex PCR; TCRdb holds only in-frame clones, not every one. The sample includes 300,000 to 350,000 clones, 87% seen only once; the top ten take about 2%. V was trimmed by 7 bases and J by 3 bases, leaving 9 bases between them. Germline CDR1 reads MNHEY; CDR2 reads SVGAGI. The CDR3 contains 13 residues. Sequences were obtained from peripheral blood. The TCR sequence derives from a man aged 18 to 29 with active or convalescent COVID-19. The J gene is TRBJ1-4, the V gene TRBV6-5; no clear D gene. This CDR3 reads CASMVTANEKLFF. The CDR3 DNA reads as TGTGCCAGCATGGTTACGGCTAATGAAAAACTGTTTTTT.